The 13 T cell receptor beta chains given below trace back to one sample, sequenced in a study of T-cell memory formation after mild COVID-19. TCRdb independently ran MiXCR on the 5' RACE reads; one entry per CDR3 protein. The sample holds some 330,000 distinct CDR3 sequences, around 21% seen once. Sequenced input: PBMCs or a T cell subset sorted from them (not recorded which). The origin of the receptors is an adult woman who had mild COVID-19 (a few samples of this study predate the infection). Cell type and time point are not known.

V and J are TRBV24-1 and TRBJ2-3, with D maybe TRBD1 (5 bases). The V end lost 5 bases, the J end lost 2 bases, and 13 bases lay between the germline ends. CDR3 size: 15 residues. CDR1 KGHDR and CDR2 SFDVKD come from the germline V gene. CDR3 protein: CATSGGRVFTDTQYF. The CDR3 region has the DNA TGTGCCACCAGTGGGGGCAGGGTGTTCACAGATACGCAGTATTTT.

DNA of the CDR3: TGCAGCGTTGTTAGGACTAGGGGAAGGAATGAGCAGTTCTTC. Translated: CSVVRTRGRNEQFF. The chain carries TRBV29-1 and TRBJ2-1; 7 nucleotides agree with TRBD2. This CDR3 is 14 amino acids long. Germline V gene sequence: CDR1 SQVTM, CDR2 ANQGSEA. After removal of 4 bases from V and 7 bases from J, the junction contained 10 bases not matched to a gene.

V gene TRBV4-3 combines with J gene TRBJ2-7, with TRBD1 matching 10 bases. The CDR3 totals 17 residues. Germline assignment: CDR1 LGHNA and CDR2 YSLEER. The V and J ends lost 0 bases and 2 bases, in that order; junction bases with no gene match: 7. The CDR3: CASSQDQSGTGAYEQYF. The DNA for the CDR3 is TGCGCCAGCAGCCAAGATCAATCCGGGACAGGGGCCTACGAGCAGTACTTC.

The chain has TRBV3-1 and TRBJ2-1; maybe TRBD2 (6 bases). From germline, CDR1 is LGHDT and CDR2 YNNKEL (reference sequence). V was clipped by 4 bases and J by 7 bases, with 20 bases between them. The CDR3 is 16 amino acids. DNA of the CDR3: TGTGCCAGCAGCCGAGGCTCGGGCGGCGGACTAAATGAGCAGTTCTTC. Translating gives CASSRGSGGGLNEQFF.

This clonotype was counted between two and nine times. The chain combines TRBV11-2 with TRBJ1-1; D not resolved. Trimming took 2 bases from V and 6 from J, leaving 16 bases between them. Looked up from germline, CDR1 is SGHAT and CDR2 is FQNNGV. The CDR3 loop spans 15 amino acids. In DNA form, the CDR3 reads TGTGCCAGCAGCTTATTCGGGGATCGGCTGGCTGAAGCTTTCTTT. Its protein product is CASSLFGDRLAEAFF.

The chain carries TRBV12-3 or TRBV12-4 and TRBJ2-7; D perhaps matches TRBD2 (6 bases). V lost 3 bases to trimming and J lost 0 bases, with 12 bases between them. The CDR3 has 15 residues. CDR3 protein: CASSFGPGVSYEQYF. The CDR3 nucleotides are TGTGCCAGCAGTTTCGGTCCGGGAGTCTCCTACGAGCAGTACTTC.

The J gene is TRBJ1-1, the V gene TRBV20-1, with D unresolved. The germline CDR1 and CDR2 sequences are DFQATT and SNEGSKA (reference sequence). The length of the CDR3 is 14 residues. The ends were cut back, 3 bases at V and 4 bases at J, with 15 bases in the middle. CDR3 coding DNA: TGCAGTGCTAGCGCAGGTGGCGGTGGCACTGAAGCTTTCTTT. This translates into CSASAGGGGTEAFF.

This clonotype was picked up a small number of times. The chain recombines TRBV12-5 with TRBJ2-1; 12 nucleotides match TRBD2. CDR1 and CDR2 from the germline V gene are LGHNT and FRNRAP. After removal of 7 bases from V and 0 bases from J, the junction contained 4 bases not matched to a gene. This CDR3 is 16 amino acids long. For the CDR3, the DNA is TGTGCTAGTGTAACTAGCGGGAGGAGCTCCTACAATGAGCAGTTCTTC. It translates to CASVTSGRSSYNEQFF.

There are a few counts of this clonotype. This chain uses TRBV9 with TRBJ2-7; D possibly corresponds to TRBD2 (7 bases). The CDR3 is made up of 15 amino acids. Germline loops: CDR1 SGDLS, CDR2 YYNGEE. Trimming took off 1 base at V and 5 bases at J, with 16 bases between the two ends. The CDR3 protein is CASSVLAGEGHEQYF. CDR3 in DNA: TGTGCCAGCAGCGTATTAGCAGGGGAGGGGCACGAGCAGTACTTC.

CDR3 DNA: TGTGCCAGCAGTTTGGGTGTGGGAGGGTACAATGAGCAGTTCTTC. It specifies CASSLGVGGYNEQFF. The chain employs TRBV12-3 or TRBV12-4 and TRBJ2-1; 7 bases are a match to TRBD2. The V segment lost 3 bases and the J segment 4 bases; nucleotides outside the gene matches: 6. This CDR3 comprises 15 residues.

The CDR3 region has the DNA TGTGCCAGCAGCACGGCCGGGACAGGGGGAAATTCACCCCTCCACTTT. Protein product: CASSTAGTGGNSPLHF. The V and J genes are TRBV7-8 and TRBJ1-6; TRBD1 matches at 11 bases. The CDR3 totals 16 residues. V dropped 5 bases and J dropped 7; count of bases not matched to a gene: 7. CDR1 is SGHVS, CDR2 FQNEAQ, per germline.

The chain recombines TRBV29-1 with TRBJ2-7; 8 bases map to TRBD2. The CDR3 sequence is 19 residues long. Trimming cost V 7 bases and J 3 bases; bases outside gene matches: 26. Per the germline V gene, CDR1 is SQVTM and CDR2 is ANQGSEA. The CDR3 region is CSAKGGRDPSGRGGYEQYF. The CDR3, as DNA: TGCAGCGCCAAGGGGGGGCGCGATCCGAGCGGGAGAGGAGGCTACGAGCAGTACTTC.

This rearrangement joins TRBV6-5 to TRBJ1-4, with D perhaps matching TRBD1 (5 bases). Germline-derived CDR1 and CDR2 are MNHEY and SVGAGI. Deletions cut 0 bases from V and 3 bases from J, with 8 bases between. The CDR3 runs to 15 residues. Written as DNA, the CDR3 is TGTGCCAGCAGTTACTCGTTAGGGGCTAATGAAAAACTGTTTTTT. Translated, it gives CASSYSLGANEKLFF.